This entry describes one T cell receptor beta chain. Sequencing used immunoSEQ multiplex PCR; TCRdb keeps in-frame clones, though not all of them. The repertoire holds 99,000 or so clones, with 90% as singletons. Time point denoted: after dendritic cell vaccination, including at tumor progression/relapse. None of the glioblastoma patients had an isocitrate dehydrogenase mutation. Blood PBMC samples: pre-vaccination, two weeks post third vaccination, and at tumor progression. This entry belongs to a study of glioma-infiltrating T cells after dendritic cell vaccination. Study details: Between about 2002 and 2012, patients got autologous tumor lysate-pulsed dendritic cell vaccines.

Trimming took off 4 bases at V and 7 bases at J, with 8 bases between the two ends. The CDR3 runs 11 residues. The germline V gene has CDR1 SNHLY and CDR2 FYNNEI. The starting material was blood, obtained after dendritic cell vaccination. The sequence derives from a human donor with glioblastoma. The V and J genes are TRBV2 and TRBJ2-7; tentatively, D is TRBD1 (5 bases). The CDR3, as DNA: TGTGCCAGCAGTGCAGGGTTGGAGCAGTACTTC. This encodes CASSAGLEQYF.